One T cell receptor beta chain is described in this entry. Per the study methods: Reference gene primers were amplified, and this amplification served to estimate nucleated cell counts. TCRdb's table, derived via immunoSEQ multiplex PCR, lists solely in-frame clones and lacks some. The V and J calls and clone size come from that table; D and trimming were worked out from the DNA. Found here are about 520,000 clones, approximately 85% of them singletons; the top ten hold 3% to 3.5%. The CDR3 is made up of 15 amino acids. CDR1 is MNHEY, CDR2 SMNVEV, per germline (reference sequence). V was clipped by 6 bases and J by 6 bases; unmatched bases: 7. This specimen comes from a study of blood T cell repertoires in COVID-19. Study-wide background: The origin of the acute and convalescent COVID-19 samples was the United States, Italy and Spain. The cDNA or gDNA used as material had been derived from T cells, B-cell-depleted T cells, or PBMCs.

The sequenced sample was peripheral blood. The chain is built from TRBV27 and TRBJ2-1, with TRBD2 matching 11 bases. This clonotype was obtained from a human donor in a cohort sampled during active COVID-19. The CDR3 sequence: CASSAPGLAVNEQFF. As DNA, the CDR3 is TGTGCCAGCAGCGCCCCGGGACTAGCGGTCAATGAGCAGTTCTTC.